These 6 T cell receptor beta chains came from one sample sequenced in a study of beta chain features in type 1 diabetes. Since all of the isolated RNA was reverse transcribed, expressed TCRB transcripts were what got sequenced. Sequencing was performed with immunoSEQ multiplex PCR; in TCRdb, only in-frame clones are kept and a portion is missing. This sample carries some 200,000 clones, about a tenth of them seen once, and the ten largest clones take 1% to 1.5%. Sequencing was carried out using central memory CD4+ T cells from blood. These receptors were obtained from a man younger than 35 in good health.

The chain has TRBV5-1 and TRBJ2-7; 8 bases match TRBD2. The length of the CDR3 is 14 residues. CDR1 is SGHRS, CDR2 YFSETQ, per germline. The V gene end was trimmed by 3 bases and the J gene end by 1 base; junction bases not matched to a gene: 3. Here the CDR3 reads CASSSGGGSYEQYF. CDR3 coding DNA: TGCGCCAGCAGCTCCGGCGGGGGGTCCTACGAGCAGTACTTC.

Only a few counts were recorded for this clone. CDR3 in amino acids: CASSLWQGSSYNEQFF. The DNA of the CDR3 is TGCGCCAGCAGCTTATGGCAGGGGAGCTCCTACAATGAGCAGTTCTTC. This chain links TRBV5-1 with TRBJ2-1, with a weak D call TRBD1 (6 bases). V shed 2 bases and J shed 0 bases, with 12 bases lying between them. Germline-derived CDR1 and CDR2 are SGHRS and YFSETQ. CDR3 length: 16 amino acids.

There are a few counts of this clone. This chain joins TRBV16 and TRBJ2-4; 10 positions match TRBD2. CDR3 length: 17 residues. The V segment lost 0 bases and the J segment 1 base; nucleotides outside the gene matches: 3. Germline V gives CDR1 KGHSY, CDR2 FQNENV. CDR3 in DNA: TGTGCCAGCAGCCAATCGCGAGCGGGAGGGGCCAAAAACATTCAGTACTTC. This codes for CASSQSRAGGAKNIQYF.

This clone was picked up a small number of times. The same CDR3 is also encoded by other DNA sequences in this sample. The chain links TRBV30 to TRBJ1-5, with D possibly being TRBD1 (6 bases). CDR1 and CDR2 (germline): GTSNPN, SVGIG (reference sequence). V was cut by 2 bases and J by 4 bases, with 12 bases left in between. CDR3 length equals 14 residues. The CDR3 spells CAWSLNTGNQPQHF. The CDR3 DNA sequence: TGTGCCTGGAGTTTAAACACAGGGAATCAGCCCCAGCATTTT.

This clone has a handful of counts. The genes are TRBV7-3 and TRBJ2-1; D unresolved. V gave up 1 base and J gave up 9 bases, with 7 bases separating them. Per the germline V gene, CDR1 is SGHTA and CDR2 is FQGTGA. This CDR3 spans 12 amino acids. CDR3 sequence: CASSLNSREQFF. The DNA of the CDR3 is TGTGCCAGCAGCTTAAATTCTCGTGAGCAGTTCTTC.

This clone was counted only a few times. The V and J genes are TRBV18 and TRBJ2-7; weak D call: TRBD1 (6 bases). CDR1 is KGHSH and CDR2 is LQKENI in the germline V gene. This CDR3 spans 13 amino acids. The germline V and J ends were trimmed by 4 bases and 3 bases, with 10 bases remaining between them. The CDR3, as DNA: TGTGCCAGCTCACGGACAGCAGACTACGAGCAGTACTTC. Translating it yields CASSRTADYEQYF.